There are a few counts of the clone carrying this TCR beta chain. Antigen: not known. Looked up from germline, CDR1 is SGHVS and CDR2 is FNYEAQ. V lost 5 bases to trimming and J lost 4 bases, with 9 bases between them. CDR3 length: 13 amino acids. The PCR had 60 Vbeta and 13 Jbeta primers. The protocol was immunoSEQ multiplex PCR, while the TCRdb copy is restricted to in-frame clones and leaves out a portion. Here the sample spans 180,000 or so clones, more than 75% being singletons. This record comes from a study of cytomegalovirus exposure and HLA in healthy donors. The study's findings and limits: The investigators catalogued 150 to 200 TCR beta chains as cytomegalovirus-associated. Previously analyzed data showed that most TCR beta V segments were productive at a frequency of about 90% or about 30%. What TCR beta sequences reportedly achieved was accurate prediction of HLA-A and HLA-B alleles in most subjects.

The sample comprised PBMCs. The genes are TRBV7-6 and TRBJ2-1; weak D call: TRBD1 (6 bases). The clonotype was recovered from a man aged 35-49 years in good health and CMV-seronegative. The CDR3 region has the DNA TGTGCCAGCAGCGCGACAGGATACAATGAGCAGTTCTTC. Its translation: CASSATGYNEQFF.